This is a list of T cell receptor beta chains from one sample in a study of T cells in localized non-small cell lung cancer. Data came from immunoSEQ multiplex PCR; TCRdb stores just in-frame clones and leaves some out. The sample holds roughly 26,000 clones; approximately 90% are singletons and the top ten take over 12%. The sequences come from peripheral blood, collected before any cancer treatment. The origin of the receptors is an older female donor with stage II squamous cell lung carcinoma. Both conserved end residues are part of each CDR3. D genes are given only for firm matches. Some rows have no size entry. The others give once, few or many, or a class for an expanded clone.

TRBJ1-4 TRBV9 NA NA TGTGCCAGCAGCCCCCTGCCGGGGAGCGAAAAACTGTTTTTT CASSPLPGSEKLFF
TRBJ2-7 TRBV11-2 NA once TGTGCCAGCAGCTTATACGGTGGGGGAGTCTACGAGCAGTACTTC CASSLYGGGVYEQYF
TRBJ1-5 TRBV15 TRBD1 NA TGTGCCACCAGCGGGGGACAGGGGAGTTATCAGCCCCAGCATTTT CATSGGQGSYQPQHF
TRBJ1-1 TRBV18 NA once TGTGCCAGCTCACCACTCCGGGCGGAAGCTTTCTTT CASSPLRAEAFF
TRBJ1-5 TRBV19 NA few TGTGCCAGTACCTCCACCGGGACACTCCTACTCAATCAGCCCCAGCATTTT CASTSTGTLLLNQPQHF
TRBJ2-7 TRBV6-5 NA NA TGTGCCAGCAGGGAGAGCACGGGATACTCCTACGAGCAGTACTTC CASRESTGYSYEQYF
TRBJ2-7 TRBV6-6 NA NA TGTGCCAGCACCCGGTCGATGGGGGAATTCTACGAGCAGTACTTC CASTRSMGEFYEQYF
TRBJ1-6 TRBV30 NA few TGTGCCTGGAGTAGGGGAAAGGGTGGATCACCCCTCCACTTT CAWSRGKGGSPLHF
TRBJ1-5 TRBV7-2 NA NA TGTGCCAGCAGCGGTGACAGTTACAATCAGCCCCAGCATTTT CASSGDSYNQPQHF
TRBJ1-6 TRBV6-5 NA NA TGTGCCAGCAGTTACGAAAGGGGAGCACCCCTCCACTTT CASSYERGAPLHF
TRBJ2-5 TRBV29-1 TRBD2 NA TGCAGCGTTCCAGCGGGGGTCCATCAAGAGACCCAGTACTTC CSVPAGVHQETQYF
TRBJ2-3 TRBV7-9 NA NA TGTGCCAGCAGCCAAGACAGCGCCACAGATACGCAGTATTTT CASSQDSATDTQYF
TRBJ1-2 TRBV10-3 NA NA TGTGCCATCAGTGAGTTTCAGGGTCACGGCTATGGCTACACCTTC CAISEFQGHGYGYTF
TRBJ1-4 TRBV5-5 NA NA TGTGCCAGCAGCTTGAGGGGAGGTGATGAAAAACTGTTTTTT CASSLRGGDEKLFF
TRBJ2-1 TRBV5-1 TRBD2 NA TGCGCCAGCAGGACTAGCGAGAACAATGAGCAGTTCTTC CASRTSENNEQFF
TRBJ2-7 TRBV27 NA NA TGTGCCAGCAGTCCAAGACTGACCCAGTCGTACGAGCAGTACTTC CASSPRLTQSYEQYF
TRBJ1-5 TRBV18 NA NA TGTGCCAGCTCTTTTGATAGCAATCAGCCCCAGCATTTT CASSFDSNQPQHF
TRBJ2-5 TRBV5-1 TRBD1 NA TGCGCCAGCAGCGGACAGGGGGCCTTGGAGACCCAGTACTTC CASSGQGALETQYF
TRBJ2-2 TRBV30 TRBD2 NA TGTGCCTGGGGGAACGGGGGGACCGGGGAGCTGTTTTTT CAWGNGGTGELFF
TRBJ2-6 TRBV7-2 TRBD2 NA TGTGCCAGCAGCCCTCGGTCTAGCGGAAGCTCTGGGGCCAACGTCCTGACTTTC CASSPRSSGSSGANVLTF
TRBJ2-6 TRBV28 NA NA TGTGCCAGCAGTTTTTTTGGGGCCAACGTCCTGACTTTC CASSFFGANVLTF
TRBJ2-7 TRBV28 NA NA TGTGCCAGCCTCCGACTAGGCGGATTCTACGAGCAGTACTTC CASLRLGGFYEQYF
TRBJ2-7 TRBV27 TRBD1 NA TGTGCCAGCAGTCCCGGGACAGGACGATCCTCCTACGAGCAGTACTTC CASSPGTGRSSYEQYF
TRBJ2-7 TRBV7-8 NA NA TGTGCCAGCAGCTTACGTTGGACCACCTACGAGCAGTACTTC CASSLRWTTYEQYF
TRBJ1-1 TRBV5-4 NA NA TGTGCCAGCAGCTCGGGCAACACGGTTGGGGGTACTGAAGCTTTCTTT CASSSGNTVGGTEAFF
TRBJ2-2 TRBV7-9 NA NA TGTGCCAGCAGCTTAGAAGACCTTCTCACCGGGGAGCTGTTTTTT CASSLEDLLTGELFF
TRBJ2-1 TRBV10-1 NA NA TGCGCCAGCAGTGAGTCCAGTTCTGAGCAGTTCTTC CASSESSSEQFF
TRBJ2-7 TRBV10-3 TRBD1 NA TGTGCCACCTCCTCGGCAGGGGGTTTAAGCGAGCAGTACTTC CATSSAGGLSEQYF
TRBJ1-5 TRBV6-5 NA NA TGTGCCAGCAGTTACTCCTACAGGGCCAATCAGCCCCAGCATTTT CASSYSYRANQPQHF
TRBJ2-1 TRBV6-5 NA once TGTGCCAGCAGTCCTAAAGTATACTACAATGAGCAGTTCTTC CASSPKVYYNEQFF
TRBJ1-5 TRBV28 TRBD1 NA TGTGCCAGCAGACCCACCGGGACAGGGATCAATCAGCCCCAGCATTTT CASRPTGTGINQPQHF
TRBJ2-7 TRBV9 TRBD1 NA TGTGCCAGCAGCCGTAGGACCGGGACAGGGACCAACGAGCAGTACTTC CASSRRTGTGTNEQYF